One and the same sample provided the 5 T cell receptor beta chains below, sequenced in a study of shared clonotypes between healthy human individuals. Method: immunoSEQ multiplex PCR; TCRdb's copy keeps in-frame clones and lacks some. The sample records around 2,000,000 clones, approximately 94% being singletons. Terminally differentiated effector memory CD45RA+ cells were left out of the naive CD8 fraction, which was CD45RO-negative and positively selected for CCR7. Sequencing was done on a sample of naive CD8+ T cells sorted from blood. These receptors were obtained from a man aged 18 to 29 in good health.

CDR3 protein: CASSPPDDSTDTQYF. The CDR3 DNA reads TGTGCCAGCAGCCCACCCGACGATAGCACAGATACGCAGTATTTT. This rearrangement joins TRBV7-9 to TRBJ2-3; no reliable D call. The V end was cut by 5 bases, the J end by 0 bases, with 12 bases between. The CDR3 length is 15 residues. CDR1 and CDR2 from the germline V gene are SEHNR and FQNEAQ (reference sequence).

This chain links TRBV5-4 with TRBJ1-1; no clear D. Germline lookup yields CDR1 SGHNT and CDR2 YYREEE (reference sequence). Trimming removed 2 bases at V and 2 bases at J, with 19 bases between. The CDR3 has 17 amino acids. CDR3: CASSFDGPLGVNTEAFF. The CDR3 nucleotides are TGTGCCAGCAGCTTCGACGGGCCCCTCGGTGTAAACACTGAAGCTTTCTTT.

V and J are TRBV28 and TRBJ2-1, with 7 positions matching TRBD2. This CDR3 has 17 amino acids. Looked up from germline, CDR1 is MDHEN and CDR2 is SYDVKM. V dropped 3 bases and J dropped 5; count of bases not matched to a gene: 13. CDR3 sequence (DNA): TGTGCCAGCAGTTTTTTAACTAGCGTCTCATACCACAATGAGCAGTTCTTC. Its protein is CASSFLTSVSYHNEQFF.

This chain joins TRBV18 and TRBJ1-5; D gene ambiguous. Germline CDR1 KGHSH, CDR2 LQKENI. Trimming pared 5 bases from V and 5 bases from J, leaving 7 bases between. The CDR3 is made up of 12 amino acids. CDR3 in amino acids: CASSSVDQPQHF. The CDR3 DNA reads as TGTGCCAGCTCATCGGTGGATCAGCCCCAGCATTTT.

The genes are TRBV7-9 and TRBJ2-3; D is perhaps TRBD2 (7 bases). Germline V gene data show CDR1 as SEHNR and CDR2 as FQNEAQ (reference sequence). The V gene lost 2 bases and the J gene lost 0 bases, with 12 bases spanning the gap. CDR3 size: 16 residues. The CDR3 sequence: CASSLRGAGSTDTQYF. In DNA form, the CDR3 reads TGTGCCAGCAGCTTACGGGGGGCCGGTAGCACAGATACGCAGTATTTT.